Below, 27 T cell receptor beta chains from the same sample are listed, as sequenced in a study of blood T cell repertoires in COVID-19. The assay was immunoSEQ multiplex PCR, and TCRdb's table has in-frame clones only and misses some. This sample has under 200,000 clones, with 75% to 90% found just once. The specimen was peripheral blood. These receptors originate from a man in his sixties or seventies with active or convalescent COVID-19.

This chain connects TRBV2 to TRBJ1-2; 7 bases agree with TRBD1. This CDR3 has 15 amino acids. CDR1 and CDR2 (germline): SNHLY, FYNNEI. The ends lost 4 bases at V and 8 bases at J; junction bases unmatched: 13. The CDR3 DNA reads as TGTGCCAGCAGTGTTGGGGCAGGGGGAGGTGGCGGCTACACCTTC. This gives the protein CASSVGAGGGGGYTF.

The chain carries TRBV19 and TRBJ1-4; perhaps TRBD1 as D (6 bases). There are 15 residues in the CDR3. Trimming took 4 bases from V and 8 from J, leaving 17 bases between them. Germline V CDR1 and CDR2: LNHDA, SQIVND (reference sequence). The CDR3 DNA follows: TGTGCCAGTAGTACTCCTACAGGGCTGTACGAAAAACTGTTTTTT. It is translated as CASSTPTGLYEKLFF.

The CDR3 sequence is CASRKTGTSSTDTQYF. The CDR3 region has the DNA TGTGCCAGCAGGAAAACAGGAACCTCTAGCACAGATACGCAGTATTTT. This chain uses TRBV7-2 with TRBJ2-3, with a weak D call TRBD1 (5 bases). In germline, CDR1 is SGHTA, CDR2 FQGNSA. CDR3 length equals 16 residues. V was clipped by 6 bases and J by 0 bases, with 16 bases between them.

The chain recombines TRBV5-4 with TRBJ2-2; 8 positions agree with TRBD1. Per germline, CDR1 SGHNT and CDR2 YYREEE (reference sequence). V lost 0 bases and J lost 6; bases outside the gene matches: 1. This CDR3 spans 14 amino acids. This chain's CDR3 is CASSLVQGAGELFF. Written as DNA, the CDR3 is TGTGCCAGCAGCTTGGTACAGGGGGCCGGGGAGCTGTTTTTT.

This clone was recorded only once. The V and J genes are TRBV2 and TRBJ2-2; 7 bases align to TRBD2. Germline lookup yields CDR1 SNHLY and CDR2 FYNNEI. The length of the CDR3 is 15 residues. Trimming took 4 bases from V and 6 from J; bases not matched to a gene: 8. The CDR3 spells CASSAVRGEAGELFF. CDR3 in DNA: TGTGCCAGCAGTGCTGTCCGGGGGGAAGCCGGGGAGCTGTTTTTT.

The chain links TRBV16 to TRBJ2-6, with D hard to call. V was cut by 0 bases and J by 9 bases, with 9 bases left in between. The CDR3 sequence is 14 residues long. Germline lookup yields CDR1 KGHSY and CDR2 FQNENV. This chain's CDR3 is CASSQSRGVNVLTF. The CDR3 bases are TGTGCCAGCAGCCAATCGAGAGGAGTCAACGTCCTGACTTTC.

The rearrangement joins TRBV19 to TRBJ1-4; TRBD1 matches 7 bases. This CDR3 contains 17 residues. Germline values: CDR1 LNHDA, CDR2 SQIVND (reference sequence). J gave up 7 bases and V 0 bases, and 11 bases lay outside the gene matches. The CDR3 protein is CASSIDQRTGWSEKLFF. CDR3 bases: TGTGCCAGTAGTATAGATCAGCGGACAGGATGGAGTGAAAAACTGTTTTTT.

V gene TRBV4-1 combines with J gene TRBJ1-6, with D uncertain. The CDR3 runs 14 residues. Trimming left V 1 base short and J 6 bases short, with 7 bases between. Germline V CDR1 and CDR2: MGHRA, YSYEKL. CDR3 amino acids: CASSQARGNSPLHF. The CDR3 nucleotides are TGCGCCAGCAGCCAAGCCAGAGGTAATTCACCCCTCCACTTT.

This clone has only a few counts. The J gene is TRBJ1-1, the V gene TRBV19, with D tentatively TRBD1 (6 bases). Per the germline V gene, CDR1 is LNHDA and CDR2 is SQIVND (reference sequence). With 3 bases removed from V and 1 base from J, the gap between germline ends came to 9 bases. The CDR3 has 14 residues. This CDR3 is CASSIRTANTEAFF. CDR3 bases: TGTGCCAGTAGTATCAGGACAGCGAACACTGAAGCTTTCTTT.

This sequence joins TRBV6-5 and TRBJ2-2, with 10 bases that match TRBD1. V shed 7 bases and J 6 bases; nucleotides not matched to a gene: 8. Germline assignment: CDR1 MNHEY and CDR2 SVGAGI. This CDR3 region has 15 residues. CDR3 nucleotide sequence: TGTGCCAGCAAGAGAGGGACAGGGGATCCCGGGGAGCTGTTTTTT. Encoded protein: CASKRGTGDPGELFF.

This sequence joins TRBV3-1 (or the pseudogene TRBV3-2) and TRBJ1-2, with 8 bases identical to TRBD1. The junction had 15 bases not matched to a gene; V was cut back by 4 bases and J by 8 bases. The CDR3 consists of 16 residues. Germline loops: CDR1 LGHDT, CDR2 YNNKEL (reference sequence). CDR3 DNA sequence: TGTGCCAGCAGCCTTGAACCGGGACAGGATCTTTGGGGCTACACCTTC. The encoded protein is CASSLEPGQDLWGYTF.

The rearrangement uses TRBV6-5 and TRBJ2-3; TRBD1 aligns across 9 bases. Trimming removed 6 bases from V and 0 bases from J; junction bases left unmatched: 4. Germline-derived CDR1 and CDR2 are MNHEY and SVGAGI. The CDR3 is made up of 15 amino acids. The CDR3 coding sequence is TGTGCCAGCAGCAGGACAGGGGACAGCACAGATACGCAGTATTTT. This sequence encodes CASSRTGDSTDTQYF.

This sequence joins TRBV9 and TRBJ1-3; D is ambiguous. Germline CDR1 and CDR2: SGDLS and YYNGEE. Trimming removed 0 bases from V and 0 bases from J, with 13 bases in between. The length of the CDR3 is 17 residues. The CDR3 sequence is CASSVGGRNPSGNTIYF. The DNA of the CDR3 is TGTGCCAGCAGCGTAGGTGGCAGAAATCCCTCTGGAAACACCATATATTTT.

This clone has a handful of counts. The chain employs TRBV4-3 and TRBJ2-1; 7 nucleotides line up with TRBD1. The junction had 7 bases not matched to a gene; V was cut back by 1 base and J by 7 bases. Germline V lookup: CDR1 LGHNA, CDR2 YSLEER. The CDR3 sequence is 15 residues long. For the CDR3, the DNA is TGCGCCAGCAGCCAAGGGTTAGGGGGCTATAATGAGCAGTTCTTC. Protein sequence: CASSQGLGGYNEQFF.

The J gene is TRBJ1-5, the V gene TRBV28; D is perhaps TRBD1 (6 bases). This CDR3 is built from 14 residues. V lost 6 bases and J 6 bases, leaving 15 bases between the germline ends. CDR1 is MDHEN, CDR2 SYDVKM, per germline. CDR3 sequence (DNA): TGTGCCAGCAGAACTACAGGGTCAACTCAGCCCCAGCATTTT. Translated: CASRTTGSTQPQHF.

This clone showed up just a few times. This chain uses TRBV6-2 or TRBV6-3 with TRBJ2-3, with unresolved D. Trimming shortened V by 0 bases and J by 8 bases, and 6 bases separated the two germline ends. Germline V gene sequence: CDR1 MNHEY, CDR2 SVGEGT. The CDR3 covers 12 residues. The CDR3 sequence: CASSYSRATQYF. The DNA for the CDR3 is TGTGCCAGCAGTTACTCGAGAGCTACGCAGTATTTT.

The chain couples TRBV27 to TRBJ1-1; no clear D. Trimming shortened V by 6 bases and J by 1 base, and 9 bases separated the two germline ends. Per the germline V gene, CDR1 is MNHEY and CDR2 is SMNVEV (reference sequence). The CDR3 loop spans 13 amino acids. The CDR3 bases are TGTGCCAGCAGGACAATACAGAACACTGAAGCTTTCTTT. It translates to CASRTIQNTEAFF.

This chain links TRBV6-1 with TRBJ2-1; D uncertain. Between the trimmed V and J ends, which lost 0 bases and 12 bases, there was a span of 9 bases. The CDR3 is 12 residues long. Looked up from germline, CDR1 is MNHNS and CDR2 is SASEGT. The CDR3: CASSEAPVGQFF. The CDR3 DNA reads as TGTGCCAGCAGTGAAGCACCGGTTGGGCAGTTCTTC.

V usage is TRBV6-4 and J usage is TRBJ2-1, with TRBD2 matching 8 bases. V shed 9 bases and J 2 bases; nucleotides not matched to a gene: 3. This CDR3 comprises 13 residues. Germline V CDR1 and CDR2: MRHNA, SNTAGT. CDR3 amino acids: CASRGGPYNEQFF. CDR3 nucleotide sequence: TGTGCCAGTCGGGGGGGTCCCTACAATGAGCAGTTCTTC.

The chain is built from TRBV5-6 and TRBJ2-7; TRBD2 agrees at 13 bases. Germline CDR1 and CDR2: SGHDT and YYEEEE. CDR3 length: 17 amino acids. V shed 4 bases, J shed 2 bases, and the junction held 9 bases outside the gene matches. In DNA form, the CDR3 reads TGTGCCAGCAGCAACACTGGACTAGCGGGGGATACCTACGAGCAGTACTTC. Protein sequence: CASSNTGLAGDTYEQYF.

The chain links TRBV19 to TRBJ2-2, with 11 bases lining up with TRBD1. The J segment lost 6 bases and the V segment lost 9 bases, leaving 3 bases of the junction unmatched. Germline lookup yields CDR1 LNHDA and CDR2 SQIVND (reference sequence). The CDR3 is 13 residues long. The chain's CDR3 is CASRDRGAGELFF. CDR3 nucleotides: TGTGCCAGCCGGGACAGGGGGGCCGGGGAGCTGTTTTTT. The full variable domain, its missing parts supplied by reference TRBV19 and TRBJ2-2, is DGGITQSPKYLFRKEGQNVTLSCEQNLNHDAMYWYRQDPGQGLRLIYYSQIVNDFQKGDIAEGYSVSREKKESFPLTVTSAQKNPTAFYLCASRDRGAGELFFGEGSRLTVL.

The CDR3 here is CASSPGTGRGEQYF. CDR3 coding DNA: TGCGCCAGCAGCCCCGGGACAGGGAGGGGCGAGCAGTACTTC. This rearrangement joins TRBV4-3 to TRBJ2-7, with 9 bases fitting TRBD1. The CDR3 has 14 residues. The germline V gene encodes CDR1 LGHNA and CDR2 YSLEER. J lost 6 bases, V lost 4 bases, and 7 bases had no gene match.

The chain recombines TRBV11-2 with TRBJ2-7, with D hard to call. The CDR3 contains 11 residues. Germline CDR1 is SGHAT and CDR2 is FQNNGV. V gave up 3 bases and J gave up 3 bases, with 3 bases separating them. The CDR3 region has the DNA TGTGCCAGCAGCTTTCACTACGAGCAGTACTTC. Amino acid sequence: CASSFHYEQYF. Looking up the rest from reference TRBV11-2 and TRBJ2-7 gives the full variable domain: EAGVAQSPRYKIIEKRQSVAFWCNPISGHATLYWYQQILGQGPKLLIQFQNNGVVDDSQLPKDRFSAERLKGVDSTLKIQPAKLEDSAVYLCASSFHYEQYFGPGTRLTVT.

V and J are TRBV5-1 and TRBJ2-3; the match to TRBD1 covers 9 bases. The CDR3 consists of 13 residues. Germline loops: CDR1 SGHRS, CDR2 YFSETQ. The V segment lost 7 bases and the J segment 4 bases; nucleotides outside the gene matches: 4. This chain's CDR3 is CASRTGGPDTQYF. DNA of the CDR3: TGCGCCAGCCGTACAGGGGGCCCAGATACGCAGTATTTT.

The J gene is TRBJ2-5, the V gene TRBV5-4, with D unresolved. The CDR3 contains 13 residues. Germline-derived CDR1 and CDR2 are SGHNT and YYREEE (reference sequence). The V and J ends lost 0 bases and 4 bases respectively, with 7 bases between them. CDR3 DNA: TGTGCCAGCAGCTTGGCAGGCCGAGAGACCCAGTACTTC. Its protein product is CASSLAGRETQYF.

CDR3 in DNA: TGTGCCAGCAGTCCACGTGAGGCAACTTATAGCAATCAGCCCCAGCATTTT. It specifies CASSPREATYSNQPQHF. The gene calls are TRBV27 and TRBJ1-5; D is ambiguous. V lost 5 bases, J lost 0 bases, and 17 bases lay in between. The CDR3 loop spans 17 amino acids. The germline V gene has CDR1 MNHEY and CDR2 SMNVEV (reference sequence).

The J gene is TRBJ2-1, the V gene TRBV18; 14 bases are shared with TRBD2. Germline V gives CDR1 KGHSH, CDR2 LQKENI. This CDR3 comprises 16 residues. The ends lost 6 bases at V and 2 bases at J; junction bases unmatched: 3. This chain's CDR3 is CASSRLAGGPYNEQFF. The CDR3 DNA sequence: TGTGCCAGCTCCCGACTAGCGGGGGGGCCCTACAATGAGCAGTTCTTC.